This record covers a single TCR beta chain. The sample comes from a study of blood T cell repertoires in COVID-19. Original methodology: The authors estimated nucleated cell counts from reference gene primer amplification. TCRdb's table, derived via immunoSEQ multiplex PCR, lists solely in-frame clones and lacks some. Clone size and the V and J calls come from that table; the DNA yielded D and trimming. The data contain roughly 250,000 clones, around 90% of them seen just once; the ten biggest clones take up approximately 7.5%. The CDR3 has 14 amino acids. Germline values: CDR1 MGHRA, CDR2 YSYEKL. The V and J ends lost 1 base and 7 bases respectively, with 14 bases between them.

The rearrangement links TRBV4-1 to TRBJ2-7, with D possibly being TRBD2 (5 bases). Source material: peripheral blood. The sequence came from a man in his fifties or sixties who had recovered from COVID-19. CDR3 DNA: TGCGCCAGCAGCCAAGCAGGAGGTTTCGGGGAGCAGTACTTC. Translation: CASSQAGGFGEQYF.